The rows below give T cell receptor beta chains drawn from one sample of a study of neurological immune-mediated disorders. TCRdb redid the calling of the 5' RACE reads with MiXCR, one entry per CDR3 protein. The sample consists of more than 15,000 distinct CDR3 sequences, around a tenth of them appearing once. Sequenced input: CD8+ T cells from blood. Every receptor here comes from a woman between 50 and 59 years old in good health. Each CDR3 is given with its conserved first and last residue. D genes are given only for firm matches. Expanded clones are given a class, and other clones once, few, many or no size at all.

d_call	v_call	j_call	clone_size	cdr3_aa	cdr3_nt
NA	TRBV7-9	TRBJ2-2	many	CASSLESTNTGELFF	TGTGCCAGCAGCCTAGAAAGTACGAACACCGGGGAGCTGTTTTTT
NA	TRBV30	TRBJ2-7	many	CAWNPPGAYEQYF	TGTGCCTGGAACCCTCCAGGGGCCTACGAGCAGTACTTC
NA	TRBV7-8	TRBJ2-7	many	CASSLALGGMGYEQYF	TGTGCCAGCAGCTTAGCGCTAGGAGGGATGGGCTACGAGCAGTACTTC
TRBD1	TRBV5-6	TRBJ1-1	many	CASSPLRTGQYVAFF	TGTGCCAGCAGCCCGTTAAGGACAGGGCAATATGTGGCTTTCTTT
NA	TRBV14	TRBJ2-1	NA	CASSQEGWDEQFF	TGTGCCAGCAGCCAAGAAGGGTGGGATGAGCAGTTCTTC
NA	TRBV5-5	TRBJ2-7	medium-sized	CASSLQGYEQYF	TGTGCCAGCAGCCTACAGGGCTACGAGCAGTACTTC
NA	TRBV5-1	TRBJ1-1	many	CASSSDSVHTEAFF	TGCGCCAGCAGCAGTGACAGCGTCCACACTGAAGCTTTCTTT
NA	TRBV29-1	TRBJ1-2	many	CSVETTPNYGYTF	TGCAGCGTTGAGACGACCCCAAACTATGGCTACACCTTC
NA	TRBV3-1	TRBJ1-1	many	CASSQGYGADAEAFF	TGTGCCAGCAGCCAAGGATACGGAGCGGACGCTGAAGCTTTCTTT
TRBD1	TRBV5-6	TRBJ1-2	many	CASSGDRGDGYTF	TGTGCCAGCAGCGGGGACAGGGGGGATGGCTACACCTTC
NA	TRBV10-3	TRBJ2-2	NA	CAISDGGGELFF	TGTGCCATCAGTGATGGTGGCGGGGAGCTGTTTTTT
NA	TRBV19	TRBJ1-5	NA	CASSILNSNQPQHF	TGTGCCAGTAGTATTCTTAATAGCAATCAGCCCCAGCATTTT
NA	TRBV27	TRBJ2-7	many	CASSGDDPREQYF	TGTGCCAGCAGTGGGGATGATCCTAGGGAGCAGTACTTC
NA	TRBV3-1	TRBJ1-5	many	CASSQERGDNQPQHF	TGTGCCAGCAGCCAAGAGCGAGGGGACAATCAGCCCCAGCATTTT
TRBD1	TRBV7-2	TRBJ2-3	many	CASSLADRSTDTQYF	TGTGCCAGCAGCTTAGCGGACAGGAGCACAGATACGCAGTATTTT
NA	TRBV29-1	TRBJ1-4	NA	CSARENEKLFF	TGCAGCGCACGGGAGAATGAAAAACTGTTTTTT
TRBD1	TRBV5-1	TRBJ2-7	many	CASSLVSRGYEQYF	TGCGCCAGCAGCTTGGTATCCAGGGGGTACGAGCAGTACTTC
NA	TRBV30	TRBJ2-3	few	CACGRGRERDTDTQYF	TGTGCCTGCGGACGGGGCAGGGAGAGGGACACAGATACGCAGTATTTT
NA	TRBV7-6	TRBJ1-1	many	CASSRSGMGEAFF	TGTGCCAGCAGTAGATCGGGCATGGGGGAAGCTTTCTTT
NA	TRBV29-1	TRBJ2-7	many	CSSWRGQTFYEQYF	TGCAGCTCCTGGAGGGGACAGACCTTCTACGAGCAGTACTTC
TRBD1	TRBV13	TRBJ1-1	NA	CASSPPGTGFATEAFF	TGTGCCAGCAGCCCTCCCGGGACAGGGTTCGCCACTGAAGCTTTCTTT
TRBD1	TRBV20-1	TRBJ2-1	many	CSARNRGYNEQFF	TGCAGTGCTAGGAACAGGGGCTACAATGAGCAGTTCTTC
NA	TRBV7-9	TRBJ1-1	many	CASSSKGTDEAFF	TGTGCCAGCAGCTCAAAGGGGACCGACGAAGCTTTCTTT
NA	TRBV27	TRBJ1-1	many	CASSWAQNTEAFF	TGTGCCAGCTCCTGGGCCCAGAACACTGAAGCTTTCTTT
NA	TRBV3-1	TRBJ2-7	many	CASSPPGLTSYEQYF	TGTGCCAGCAGCCCACCGGGACTCACCTCCTACGAGCAGTACTTC
TRBD1	TRBV25-1	TRBJ1-1	many	CASSGQGARNTEAFF	TGTGCCAGCAGTGGACAGGGGGCGAGGAACACTGAAGCTTTCTTT
TRBD1	TRBV5-1	TRBJ2-7	many	CASSLGDSDTYEQYF	TGCGCCAGCAGCTTGGGGGACAGTGACACCTACGAGCAGTACTTC
NA	TRBV5-5	TRBJ2-3	many	CASSLDRARTDTQYF	TGTGCCAGCAGCTTGGACCGGGCCCGCACAGATACGCAGTATTTT
TRBD1	TRBV7-9	TRBJ2-3	many	CASSPWTGVTDTQYF	TGTGCCAGCAGCCCCTGGACAGGGGTTACAGATACGCAGTATTTT
TRBD1	TRBV5-6	TRBJ1-1	many	CASSSTGGFTEAFF	TGTGCCAGCAGCTCCACAGGGGGGTTCACTGAAGCTTTCTTT
NA	TRBV5-8	TRBJ2-1	many	CASSFLGEQFF	TGTGCCAGCAGCTTTTTAGGTGAGCAGTTCTTC
NA	TRBV27	TRBJ2-1	NA	CASQPRTNTGEQFF	TGTGCCAGCCAACCACGGACGAACACCGGGGAGCAGTTCTTC
NA	TRBV5-1	TRBJ1-1	many	CASSLGDKNTEAFF	TGCGCCAGCAGCTTAGGGGACAAGAACACTGAAGCTTTCTTT
NA	TRBV14	TRBJ2-7	many	CASSQESRPGTFYEQYF	TGTGCCAGCAGCCAAGAATCTCGGCCAGGGACATTTTACGAGCAGTACTTC
NA	TRBV24-1	TRBJ1-1	many	CATSKGLNTEAFF	TGTGCCACCAGTAAGGGGCTGAACACTGAAGCTTTCTTT